One sample yielded the 21 T cell receptor beta chains listed below, sequenced in a study of blood T cell repertoires in COVID-19. Method: immunoSEQ multiplex PCR; TCRdb's copy keeps in-frame clones and lacks some. This table has roughly 100,000 clones, around 92% appearing once. The sequenced sample consisted of peripheral blood. The receptors stem from a man aged 45-65 years with active COVID-19.

The chain is built from TRBV19 and TRBJ2-1; 7 positions agree with TRBD2. Trimming cost V 8 bases and J 10 bases; bases outside gene matches: 5. Per germline, CDR1 LNHDA and CDR2 SQIVND (reference sequence). The CDR3 has 11 amino acids. This chain's CDR3 is CASRGGGEQFF. As DNA, the CDR3 is TGTGCCAGTCGCGGGGGAGGGGAGCAGTTCTTC. Filled out from reference TRBV19 and TRBJ2-1, the complete variable domain reads DGGITQSPKYLFRKEGQNVTLSCEQNLNHDAMYWYRQDPGQGLRLIYYSQIVNDFQKGDIAEGYSVSREKKESFPLTVTSAQKNPTAFYLCASRGGGEQFFGPGTRLTVL.

The CDR3 is CASSPRGGETQYF. CDR3 coding DNA: TGTGCCAGCAGTCCCCGGGGTGGGGAGACCCAGTACTTC. The chain links TRBV27 to TRBJ2-5; D is perhaps TRBD2 (5 bases). The CDR3 is 13 residues long. The germline gives CDR1 MNHEY, CDR2 SMNVEV (reference sequence). Between the trimmed V and J ends, which lost 5 bases and 5 bases, there was a span of 12 bases.

This rearrangement joins TRBV13 to TRBJ2-6; TRBD1 aligns across 7 bases. After removal of 7 bases from V and 2 bases from J, the junction contained 8 bases not matched to a gene. The CDR3 spans 16 residues. Germline lookup yields CDR1 PRHDT and CDR2 FYEKMQ (reference sequence). The CDR3 DNA follows: TGTGCCAGCAACTTCATAGGGGGCACTGGGGCCAACGTCCTGACTTTC. Protein product: CASNFIGGTGANVLTF.

J is TRBJ2-7 and V is TRBV9; tentatively, D is TRBD2 (6 bases). The length of the CDR3 is 14 residues. V lost 5 bases and J 2 bases, leaving 14 bases between the germline ends. The germline CDR1 and CDR2 sequences are SGDLS and YYNGEE. The CDR3 DNA reads TGTGCCAGCAGTACGGGGACTGGGGCCTACGAGCAGTACTTC. This translates into CASSTGTGAYEQYF.

This chain connects TRBV5-1 to TRBJ2-1; D is perhaps TRBD1 (6 bases). From germline, CDR1 is SGHRS and CDR2 YFSETQ. The CDR3 has 15 amino acids. Trimming stripped 3 bases from V and 7 bases from J, with 17 bases between. CDR3: CASSSGHPGYNEQFF. For the CDR3, the DNA is TGCGCCAGCAGCTCGGGACACCCCGGTTATAATGAGCAGTTCTTC.

V is TRBV6-5 and J is TRBJ2-5, with 7 bases identical to TRBD2. Per the germline V gene, CDR1 is MNHEY and CDR2 is SVGAGI. Trimming took 2 bases from V and 5 from J; bases not matched to a gene: 11. The CDR3 is made up of 16 amino acids. CDR3 nucleotide sequence: TGTGCCAGCAGTTACGATAGGGCTAGCGGTGCCGAGACCCAGTACTTC. Translated: CASSYDRASGAETQYF.

V gene TRBV18 combines with J gene TRBJ1-1; TRBD1 matches 7 bases. There are 16 residues in the CDR3. Germline V lookup: CDR1 KGHSH, CDR2 LQKENI. Unmatched junction bases numbered 12, after V lost 8 bases and J lost 0 bases. The CDR3 loop is CASSWGQNQMNTEAFF. The CDR3 DNA reads as TGTGCCAGCAGCTGGGGACAGAATCAAATGAACACTGAAGCTTTCTTT.

This chain uses TRBV24-1 with TRBJ2-5, with 10 positions matching TRBD1. The CDR3 covers 16 residues. Germline V gene data show CDR1 as KGHDR and CDR2 as SFDVKD. V was clipped by 5 bases and J by 2 bases; unmatched bases: 7. CDR3: CATSAAVDRGQETQYF. In DNA form, the CDR3 reads TGTGCCACCAGTGCCGCCGTGGACAGGGGGCAAGAGACCCAGTACTTC.

V is TRBV2 and J is TRBJ2-2, with TRBD2 matching over 11 bases. The CDR3 runs 16 residues. In germline, CDR1 is SNHLY, CDR2 FYNNEI. The CDR3 coding sequence is TGTGCAGGGGGGGCTAGCGGGAGGTCGTTCACCGGGGAGCTGTTTTTT. This encodes CAGGASGRSFTGELFF.

This chain's CDR3 is CASSVGATGLSYNEQFF. In DNA form, the CDR3 reads TGTGCCAGCAGCGTAGGTGCGACGGGACTCTCCTACAATGAGCAGTTCTTC. The rearrangement joins TRBV9 to TRBJ2-1; D possibly corresponds to TRBD2 (6 bases). The V gene's germline CDR1 is SGDLS and CDR2 YYNGEE. V lost 0 bases and J 0 bases, leaving 13 bases between the germline ends. The CDR3 has 17 amino acids.

The gene calls are TRBV15 and TRBJ2-7, with 11 positions matching TRBD2. V shed 1 base, J shed 4 bases, and the junction held 3 bases outside the gene matches. The CDR3 covers 15 residues. Per germline, CDR1 LNHNV and CDR2 YYDKDF (reference sequence). The chain's CDR3 is CATSRGGTSGYEQYF. CDR3 nucleotides: TGTGCCACCAGCAGAGGAGGGACTAGCGGTTACGAGCAGTACTTC.

The chain employs TRBV19 and TRBJ2-5; 10 bases align to TRBD1. The CDR3 runs to 15 residues. The trim removed 4 bases at V and 4 bases at J, leaving 6 bases unmatched. Germline V lookup: CDR1 LNHDA, CDR2 SQIVND (reference sequence). The CDR3 DNA follows: TGTGCCAGTAGTACAGGGACAGGGGCACGAGAGACCCAGTACTTC. Translated: CASSTGTGARETQYF.

The rearrangement links TRBV19 to TRBJ1-5; no clear D gene. Germline V gene sequence: CDR1 LNHDA, CDR2 SQIVND (reference sequence). Trimming took off 5 bases at V and 4 bases at J, with 6 bases between the two ends. This CDR3 comprises 12 residues. This CDR3 is CASSSRNQPQHF. Written as DNA, the CDR3 is TGTGCCAGTAGTTCGAGGAATCAGCCCCAGCATTTT.

The chain has TRBV14 and TRBJ2-7, with D possibly matching TRBD2 (6 bases). The CDR3 has 15 amino acids. The germline V and J ends were trimmed by 4 bases and 9 bases, with 22 bases remaining between them. Germline-derived CDR1 and CDR2 are SGHDN and FVKESK. CDR3 region: CASSRELELTEGQYF. CDR3 DNA sequence: TGTGCCAGCAGCCGCGAACTAGAGCTAACGGAGGGGCAGTACTTC.

This CDR3 is CASSPRQAANSGNTIYF. The CDR3 nucleotides read TGTGCCAGCTCACCCAGACAGGCGGCGAACTCTGGAAACACCATATATTTT. The chain joins TRBV18 to TRBJ1-3; D is perhaps TRBD1 (6 bases). Trimming took off 3 bases at V and 0 bases at J, with 15 bases between the two ends. Germline V CDR1 and CDR2: KGHSH, LQKENI. This CDR3 is built from 17 residues. The full variable domain, with the rest looked up from reference TRBV18 and TRBJ1-3, is NAGVMQNPRHLVRRRGQEARLRCSPMKGHSHVYWYRQLPEEGLKFMVYLQKENIIDESGMPKERFSAEFPKEGPSILRIQQVVRGDSAAYFCASSPRQAANSGNTIYFGEGSWLTVV.

The count of this clone is one. V is TRBV5-3 and J is TRBJ2-5, with D unresolved. TRBV5-3 is an ORF; its function is uncertain. This CDR3 spans 14 amino acids. The germline V and J ends were trimmed by 8 bases and 2 bases, with 16 bases remaining between them. In DNA, the CDR3 is TGTGCCAGCCCAGAGCGCTGTCTACAAGAGACCCAGTACTTC. Its protein product is CASPERCLQETQYF.

This clone showed up just once. This chain uses TRBV5-8 with TRBJ1-6, with 8 nucleotides matching TRBD1. J gave up 7 bases and V 3 bases, and 3 bases lay outside the gene matches. Germline values: CDR1 SGHTS, CDR2 YDEGEE. The CDR3 runs to 14 residues. The CDR3 nucleotides read TGTGCCAGCAGCTCGGGACAGGCCAATTCACCCCTCCACTTT. Translating gives CASSSGQANSPLHF.

CDR3 in amino acids: CASSLGAGLAGDEQYF. CDR3 DNA: TGCGCCAGCAGCTTGGGAGCCGGACTAGCGGGAGATGAGCAGTACTTC. The chain carries TRBV5-1 and TRBJ2-7, with 13 bases that match TRBD2. The germline gives CDR1 SGHRS, CDR2 YFSETQ. The CDR3 loop spans 16 amino acids. J gave up 7 bases and V 0 bases, and 7 bases lay outside the gene matches.

V is TRBV14 and J is TRBJ1-2; 8 bases map to TRBD1. CDR1 and CDR2 from the germline V gene are SGHDN and FVKESK. The CDR3 length is 16 residues. Losses at the gene ends were 0 bases for V and 5 bases for J; bases not matched to a gene: 8. CDR3 amino acids: CASSQDQGTGAYGYTF. CDR3 nucleotides: TGTGCCAGCAGCCAAGATCAAGGGACAGGAGCATATGGCTACACCTTC.

The CDR3: CASSAGTSPYNEQFF. The CDR3 DNA is TGTGCCAGCAGCGCTGGGACTAGCCCGTACAATGAGCAGTTCTTC. The gene calls are TRBV6-4 and TRBJ2-1, with 9 bases matching TRBD2. The CDR3 consists of 15 residues. The germline V gene has CDR1 MRHNA and CDR2 SNTAGT. Trimming took 6 bases from V and 4 from J; bases not matched to a gene: 7.

V usage is TRBV29-1 and J usage is TRBJ1-2, with no clear D. The CDR3 consists of 15 residues. Germline V CDR1 and CDR2: SQVTM, ANQGSEA. V was shortened by 4 bases and J by 0 bases, with 15 bases between the two germline ends. The DNA for the CDR3 is TGCAGCGTTGTACTCTTCCAGGATACTAACTATGGCTACACCTTC. Encoded protein: CSVVLFQDTNYGYTF.